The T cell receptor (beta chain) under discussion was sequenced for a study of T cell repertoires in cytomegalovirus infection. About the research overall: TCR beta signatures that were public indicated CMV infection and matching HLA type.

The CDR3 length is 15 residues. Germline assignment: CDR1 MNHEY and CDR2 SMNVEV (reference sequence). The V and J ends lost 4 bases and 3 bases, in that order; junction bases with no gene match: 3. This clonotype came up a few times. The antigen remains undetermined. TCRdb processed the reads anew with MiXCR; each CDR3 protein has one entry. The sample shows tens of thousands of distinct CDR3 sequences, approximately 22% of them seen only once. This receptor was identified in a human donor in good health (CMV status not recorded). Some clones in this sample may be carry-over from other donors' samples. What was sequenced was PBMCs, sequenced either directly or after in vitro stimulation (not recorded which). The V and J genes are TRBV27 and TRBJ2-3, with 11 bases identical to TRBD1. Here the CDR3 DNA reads TGTGCCAGCAGTTCCGGGACAGGGGGTACAGATACGCAGTATTTT. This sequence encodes CASSSGTGGTDTQYF.